A single sample is the source of the 3 T cell receptor beta chains below, sequenced in a study of CD4 and CD8 cells across lung adenocarcinoma regions. Using its own MiXCR run on the PCR reads, TCRdb lists one record per CDR3 protein. Of 4,900 or so distinct CDR3 sequences in the sample, around 60% were seen once. Sequencing input: CD4+ T cells from the center of a lung tumor. These TCRs come from a male donor with lung adenocarcinoma. The CD4 and CD8 labels of this study may be unreliable.

The chain recombines TRBV7-2 with TRBJ2-3; D is unresolved. CDR1 and CDR2 (germline): SGHTA, FQGNSA. V was pared by 5 bases and J by 0 bases, with 9 bases between. This CDR3 is built from 14 residues. This chain's CDR3 is CASSATTSTDTQYF. CDR3 bases: TGTGCCAGCAGCGCAACCACCAGCACAGATACGCAGTATTTT.

This rearrangement joins TRBV27 to TRBJ2-3; 12 nucleotides agree with TRBD2. V trimming: 2 bases; J trimming: 3 bases; junction bases outside the gene matches: 0. This CDR3 is 15 amino acids long. Germline CDR1 MNHEY, CDR2 SMNVEV (reference sequence). The CDR3 loop reads CASSLGTSGTDTQYF. In DNA, the CDR3 is TGTGCCAGCAGTTTAGGGACTAGCGGGACAGATACGCAGTATTTT.

This clonotype showed up just a few times. The chain couples TRBV3-1 to TRBJ2-1; D tentatively fits TRBD1 or TRBD2 (6 bases each). Trimming stripped 1 base from V and 2 bases from J, with 15 bases between. CDR1 and CDR2 from the germline V gene are LGHDT and YNNKEL (reference sequence). This CDR3 has 17 residues. The CDR3, as DNA: TGTGCCAGCAGCCAAGCCCAAACCGGGGGCCCCTACAATGAGCAGTTCTTC. Protein: CASSQAQTGGPYNEQFF.